The clone carrying this T cell receptor (beta chain) has a handful of counts. Sample-barcoded 5' priming and a J-beta primer mix drove a second PCR of about 7 to 11 cycles. TCRdb used MiXCR to reprocess the 5' RACE reads, holding one entry per CDR3 protein. The data show around 280,000 distinct CDR3 sequences, roughly 27% seen once. The data belong to a study of blood T cells in healthy people across ages. The germline gives CDR1 DFQATT, CDR2 SNEGSKA (reference sequence). The CDR3 sequence is 16 residues long. V lost 4 bases and J lost 6; bases outside the gene matches: 10. This chain uses TRBV20-1 with TRBJ2-1, with 12 bases matching TRBD2. The sequencing input was blood. This TCR derives from a woman in her seventies in good health. The CDR3 protein is CSATAAPSGRGNEQFF. In DNA form, the CDR3 reads TGCAGTGCTACCGCCGCCCCTAGCGGGAGGGGCAATGAGCAGTTCTTC.